What follows are 2 T cell receptor beta chains derived from one specimen sequenced in a study of blood T cell repertoires in COVID-19 (dated by TCRdb to the early 2020s). Library generation was performed with the immunoSEQ multiplex PCR assay. Sourced from immuneACCESS, this table was stored by TCRdb with only in-frame sequences that have V and J called. A share of the clones is absent; for the studies checked, an unresolved V gene accounts for under half, and the remainder has no known explanation. The sample includes about 200,000 clones, with roughly 89% observed a single time. Clones ranked in the top ten supply less than 4.5% of the sample. The sequenced material came from PBMCs or T cells enriched from blood (not recorded which). The receptors stem from a woman in her 30s with acute COVID-19.

The gene calls are TRBV24-1 and TRBJ2-2; D gene ambiguous. CDR1 is KGHDR, CDR2 SFDVKD, per germline. V lost 10 bases and J 5 bases, leaving 19 bases between the germline ends. CDR3 length: 15 amino acids. The chain's CDR3 is CATQSGNIETGELFF. The DNA for the CDR3 is TGTGCCACTCAGTCTGGTAATATCGAAACCGGGGAGCTGTTTTTT.

The CDR3 is CASSQEFPSRASGNTIYF. In DNA form, the CDR3 reads TGTGCCAGCAGCCAAGAATTCCCGTCGAGAGCATCTGGAAACACCATATATTTT. The genes are TRBV3-1 (or the pseudogene TRBV3-2) and TRBJ1-3; D remains unclear. Trimming removed 0 bases at V and 1 base at J, with 16 bases between. The germline V gene encodes CDR1 LGHDT and CDR2 YNNKEL (reference sequence). CDR3 length equals 18 residues.